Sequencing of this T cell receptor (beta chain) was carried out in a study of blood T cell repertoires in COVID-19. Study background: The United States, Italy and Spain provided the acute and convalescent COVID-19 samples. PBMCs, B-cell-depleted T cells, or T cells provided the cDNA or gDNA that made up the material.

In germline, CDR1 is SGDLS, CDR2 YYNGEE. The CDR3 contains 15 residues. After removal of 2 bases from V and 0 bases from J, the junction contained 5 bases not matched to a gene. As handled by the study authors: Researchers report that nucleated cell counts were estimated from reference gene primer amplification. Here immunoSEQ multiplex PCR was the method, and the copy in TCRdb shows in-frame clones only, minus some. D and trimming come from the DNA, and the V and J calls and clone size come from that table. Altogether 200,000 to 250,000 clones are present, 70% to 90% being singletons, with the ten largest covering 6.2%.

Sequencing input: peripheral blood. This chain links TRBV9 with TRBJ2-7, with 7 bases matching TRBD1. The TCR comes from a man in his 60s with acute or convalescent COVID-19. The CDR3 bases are TGTGCCAGCAGCGTCCGTTGGGACAGCTCCTACGAGCAGTACTTC. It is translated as CASSVRWDSSYEQYF.